This T cell receptor (beta chain) originates from a study of radiation and T cells in renal cell carcinoma. Clones were sequenced by immunoSEQ multiplex PCR, and TCRdb holds only the in-frame ones, with some missing. The sample comprises more than 95,000 clones, 81% of which are singletons, and under 6.5% rests with the top ten. V lost 3 bases to trimming and J lost 6 bases; unmatched junction nucleotides: 12. The CDR3 runs to 16 residues. CDR1 SNHLY and CDR2 FYNNEI come from the germline V gene. Time point here: blood 2 weeks post-SBRT. Noted treatment: 15 Gy SBRT to primary tumor, nephrectomy 4 weeks later. This clone was seen only once.

The origin of this receptor is a man in his forties or fifties with renal cell carcinoma. The V gene is TRBV2, the J gene TRBJ2-5; 8 bases fit TRBD1. The source was blood, collected from a patient whose treatment included radiotherapy and nephrectomy. This chain's CDR3 is CASSDRQGTSSKTQYF. DNA for the CDR3: TGTGCCAGCAGTGATAGACAGGGGACGAGTTCTAAGACCCAGTACTTC.